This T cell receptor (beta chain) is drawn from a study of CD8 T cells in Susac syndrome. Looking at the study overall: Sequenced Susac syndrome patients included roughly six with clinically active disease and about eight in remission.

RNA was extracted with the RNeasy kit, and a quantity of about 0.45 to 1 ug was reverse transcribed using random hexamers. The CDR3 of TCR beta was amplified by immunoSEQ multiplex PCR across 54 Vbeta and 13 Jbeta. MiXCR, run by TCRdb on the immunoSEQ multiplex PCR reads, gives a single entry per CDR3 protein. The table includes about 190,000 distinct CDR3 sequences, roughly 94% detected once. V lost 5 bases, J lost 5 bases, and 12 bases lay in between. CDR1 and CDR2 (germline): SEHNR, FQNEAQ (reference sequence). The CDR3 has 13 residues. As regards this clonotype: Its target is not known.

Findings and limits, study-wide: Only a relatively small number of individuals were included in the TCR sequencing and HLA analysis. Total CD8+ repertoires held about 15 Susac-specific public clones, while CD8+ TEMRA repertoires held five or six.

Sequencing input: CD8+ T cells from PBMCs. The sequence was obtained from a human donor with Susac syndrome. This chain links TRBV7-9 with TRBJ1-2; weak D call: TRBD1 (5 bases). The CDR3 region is CASSPVQGYGYTF. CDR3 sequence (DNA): TGTGCCAGCAGCCCCGTTCAGGGTTATGGCTACACCTTC.